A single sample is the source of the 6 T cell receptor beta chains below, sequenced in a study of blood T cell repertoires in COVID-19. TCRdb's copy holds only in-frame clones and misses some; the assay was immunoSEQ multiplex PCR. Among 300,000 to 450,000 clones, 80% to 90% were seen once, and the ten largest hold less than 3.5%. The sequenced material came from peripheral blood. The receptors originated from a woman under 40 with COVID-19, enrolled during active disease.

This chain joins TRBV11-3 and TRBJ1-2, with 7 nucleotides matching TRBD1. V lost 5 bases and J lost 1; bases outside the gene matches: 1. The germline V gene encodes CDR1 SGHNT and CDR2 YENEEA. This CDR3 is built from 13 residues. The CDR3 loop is CASSPGGNYGYTF. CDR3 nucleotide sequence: TGTGCCAGCAGCCCAGGGGGTAACTATGGCTACACCTTC.

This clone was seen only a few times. The CDR3 DNA reads as TGTGCCAGCAGCTTGGAGGGGGATCGGGTAAATTCACCCCTCCACTTT. The encoded protein is CASSLEGDRVNSPLHF. The genes are TRBV5-4 and TRBJ1-6; weak D call: TRBD1 (6 bases). There are 16 residues in the CDR3. The V and J ends lost 0 bases and 7 bases respectively, with 14 bases between them. Germline CDR1 reads SGHNT; CDR2 reads YYREEE (reference sequence).

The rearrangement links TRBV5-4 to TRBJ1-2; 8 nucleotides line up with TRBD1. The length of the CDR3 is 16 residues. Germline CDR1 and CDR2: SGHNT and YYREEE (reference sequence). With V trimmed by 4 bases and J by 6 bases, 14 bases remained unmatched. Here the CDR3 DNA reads TGTGCCAGCAGCACCCTACGGACAGGGAGGGGAGATGGCTACACCTTC. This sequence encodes CASSTLRTGRGDGYTF.

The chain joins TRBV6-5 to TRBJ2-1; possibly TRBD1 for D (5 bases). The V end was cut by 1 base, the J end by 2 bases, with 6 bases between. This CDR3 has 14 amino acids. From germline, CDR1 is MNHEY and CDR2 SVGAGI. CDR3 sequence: CASSYWGAYNEQFF. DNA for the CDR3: TGTGCCAGCAGTTACTGGGGCGCCTACAATGAGCAGTTCTTC.

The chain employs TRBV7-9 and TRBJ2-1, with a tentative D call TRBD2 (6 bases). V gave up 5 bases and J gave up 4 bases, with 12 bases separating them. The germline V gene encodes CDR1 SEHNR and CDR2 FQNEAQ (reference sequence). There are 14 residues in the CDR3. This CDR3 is CASSHSGSYNEQFF. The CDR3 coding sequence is TGTGCCAGCAGCCATAGCGGTTCATACAATGAGCAGTTCTTC.

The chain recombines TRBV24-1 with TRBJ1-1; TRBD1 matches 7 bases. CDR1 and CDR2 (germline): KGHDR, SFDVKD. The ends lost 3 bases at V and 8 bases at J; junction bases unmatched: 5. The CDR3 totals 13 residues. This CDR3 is CATSDPDRLEAFF. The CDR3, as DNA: TGTGCCACCAGTGATCCGGACAGGCTAGAAGCTTTCTTT.